A few counts support the clone carrying this TCR beta chain. Its specificity is unknown. Each CDR3 protein is one row after TCRdb ran MiXCR on the 5' RACE reads. The table has more than 650,000 distinct CDR3 sequences, about 11% seen once. The data belong to a study of CD8 T cells in ankylosing spondylitis. Findings and caveats of the study: For ankylosing spondylitis blood, a TCR beta motif of under 10 highly homologous variants appeared characteristic.

CDR1 MDHEN and CDR2 SYDVKM come from the germline V gene. This CDR3 is built from 13 residues. Trimming cost V 7 bases and J 1 base, with 10 bases left between them. The sequenced sample consisted of blood, either unsorted or a sorted T cell fraction (not recorded which). The receptor was isolated from a male donor with ankylosing spondylitis. This chain joins TRBV28 and TRBJ1-1; D remains unclear. In DNA form, the CDR3 reads TGTGCCAGCAAAGATCGAACGAACACTGAAGCTTTCTTT. It translates to CASKDRTNTEAFF. Together with reference TRBV28 and TRBJ1-1, the CDR3 gives the full variable domain: DVKVTQSSRYLVKRTGEKVFLECVQDMDHENMFWYRQDPGLGLRLIYFSYDVKMKEKGDIPEGYSVSREKKERFSLILESASTNQTSMYLCASKDRTNTEAFFGQGTRLTVV.